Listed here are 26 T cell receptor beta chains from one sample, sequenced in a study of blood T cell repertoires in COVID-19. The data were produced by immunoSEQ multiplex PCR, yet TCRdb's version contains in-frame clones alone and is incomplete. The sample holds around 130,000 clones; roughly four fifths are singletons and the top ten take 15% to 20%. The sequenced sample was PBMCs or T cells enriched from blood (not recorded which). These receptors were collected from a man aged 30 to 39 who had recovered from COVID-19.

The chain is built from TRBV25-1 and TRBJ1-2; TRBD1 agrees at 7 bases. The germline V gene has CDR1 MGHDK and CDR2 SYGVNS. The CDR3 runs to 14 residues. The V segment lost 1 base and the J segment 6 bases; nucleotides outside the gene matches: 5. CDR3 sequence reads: CASSELGGRNGYTF. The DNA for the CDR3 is TGTGCCAGCAGTGAATTAGGGGGCCGGAATGGCTACACCTTC.

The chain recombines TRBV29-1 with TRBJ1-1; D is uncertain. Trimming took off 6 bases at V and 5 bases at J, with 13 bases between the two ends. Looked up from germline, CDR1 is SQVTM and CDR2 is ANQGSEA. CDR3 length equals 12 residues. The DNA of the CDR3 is TGCAGCGTCCTGAGAACGGGTACTGAAGCTTTCTTT. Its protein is CSVLRTGTEAFF.

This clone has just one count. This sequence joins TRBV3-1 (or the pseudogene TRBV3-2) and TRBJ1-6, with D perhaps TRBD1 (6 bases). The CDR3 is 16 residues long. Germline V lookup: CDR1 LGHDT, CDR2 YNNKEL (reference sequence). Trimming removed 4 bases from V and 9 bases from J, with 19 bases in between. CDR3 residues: CASSLYRAPGSSPLHF. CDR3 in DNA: TGTGCCAGCAGCCTCTACAGGGCCCCGGGGAGTTCACCCCTCCACTTT.

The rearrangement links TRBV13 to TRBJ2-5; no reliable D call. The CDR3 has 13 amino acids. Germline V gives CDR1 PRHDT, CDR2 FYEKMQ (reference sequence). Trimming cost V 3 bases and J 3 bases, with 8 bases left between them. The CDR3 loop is CASSLGIEETQYF. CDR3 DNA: TGTGCCAGCAGCTTGGGCATCGAAGAGACCCAGTACTTC.

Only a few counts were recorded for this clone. The CDR3 nucleotides read TGTGCCAGCAGCTCGACAGGGAACACCGGGGAGCTGTTTTTT. This sequence encodes CASSSTGNTGELFF. The chain is built from TRBV7-2 and TRBJ2-2; maybe TRBD1 (6 bases). There are 14 residues in the CDR3. The ends were cut back, 4 bases at V and 1 base at J, with 7 bases in the middle. Germline values: CDR1 SGHTA, CDR2 FQGNSA.

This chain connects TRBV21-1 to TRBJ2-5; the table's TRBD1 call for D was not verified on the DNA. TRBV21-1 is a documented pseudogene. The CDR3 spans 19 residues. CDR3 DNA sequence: TGTGCCAGCAGCAAAGCGTGTCCCCCGGGACAGGGGTACCAAGAGACCCAGTACTTC. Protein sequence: CASSKACPPGQGYQETQYF.

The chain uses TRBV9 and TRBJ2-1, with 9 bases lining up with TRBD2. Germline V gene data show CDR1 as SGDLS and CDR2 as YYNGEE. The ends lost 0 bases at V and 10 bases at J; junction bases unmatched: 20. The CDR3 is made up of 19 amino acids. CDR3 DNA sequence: TGTGCCAGCAGCGTAGGGCGGGAGGGCCAGGCATGGTTAGGCTACGAGCAGTTCTTC. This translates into CASSVGREGQAWLGYEQFF.

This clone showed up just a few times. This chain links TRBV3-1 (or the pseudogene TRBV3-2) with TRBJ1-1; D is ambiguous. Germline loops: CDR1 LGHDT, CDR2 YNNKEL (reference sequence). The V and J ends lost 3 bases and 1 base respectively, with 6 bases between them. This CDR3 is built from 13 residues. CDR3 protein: CASSQWRNTEAFF. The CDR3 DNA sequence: TGTGCCAGCAGCCAGTGGAGGAACACTGAAGCTTTCTTT.

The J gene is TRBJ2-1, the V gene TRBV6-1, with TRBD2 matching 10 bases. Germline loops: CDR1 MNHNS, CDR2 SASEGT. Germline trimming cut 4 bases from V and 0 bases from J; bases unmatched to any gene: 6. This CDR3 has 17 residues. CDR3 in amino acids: CASSVASGGNSYNEQFF. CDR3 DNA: TGTGCCAGCAGTGTGGCTAGCGGGGGAAACTCCTACAATGAGCAGTTCTTC.

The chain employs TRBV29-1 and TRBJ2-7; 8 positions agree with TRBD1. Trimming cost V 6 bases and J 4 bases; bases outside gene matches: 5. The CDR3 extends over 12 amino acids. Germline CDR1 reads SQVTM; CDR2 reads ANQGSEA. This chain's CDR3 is CSVRTGRYEQYF. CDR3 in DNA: TGCAGCGTGCGGACAGGGCGGTACGAGCAGTACTTC.

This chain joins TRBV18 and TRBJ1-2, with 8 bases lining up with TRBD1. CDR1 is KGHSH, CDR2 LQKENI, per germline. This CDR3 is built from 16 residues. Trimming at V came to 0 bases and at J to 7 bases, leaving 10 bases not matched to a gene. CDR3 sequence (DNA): TGTGCCAGCTCACCACCTATCGTCCAGGGGGCGCTTGGCTACACCTTC. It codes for CASSPPIVQGALGYTF.

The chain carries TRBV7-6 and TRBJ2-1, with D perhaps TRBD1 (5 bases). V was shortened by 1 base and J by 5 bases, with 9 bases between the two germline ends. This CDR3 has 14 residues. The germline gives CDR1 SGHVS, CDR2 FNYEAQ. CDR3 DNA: TGTGCCAGCAGCTTAGAGGTCAGGGACAATGAGCAGTTCTTC. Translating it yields CASSLEVRDNEQFF.

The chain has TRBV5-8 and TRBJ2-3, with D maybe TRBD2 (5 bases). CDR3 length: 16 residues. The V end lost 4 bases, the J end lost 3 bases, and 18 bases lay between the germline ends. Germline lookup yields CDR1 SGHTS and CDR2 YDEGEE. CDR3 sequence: CASSRAGLRATDTQYF. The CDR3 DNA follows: TGTGCCAGCAGCCGTGCGGGCTTGAGGGCGACAGATACGCAGTATTTT.

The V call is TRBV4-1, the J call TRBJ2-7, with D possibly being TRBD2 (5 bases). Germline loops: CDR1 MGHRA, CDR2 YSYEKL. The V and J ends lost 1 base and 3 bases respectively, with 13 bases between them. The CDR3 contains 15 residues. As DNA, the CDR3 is TGCGCCAGCAGCCAAGCTGAAAACCGGGACTACGAGCAGTACTTC. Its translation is CASSQAENRDYEQYF.

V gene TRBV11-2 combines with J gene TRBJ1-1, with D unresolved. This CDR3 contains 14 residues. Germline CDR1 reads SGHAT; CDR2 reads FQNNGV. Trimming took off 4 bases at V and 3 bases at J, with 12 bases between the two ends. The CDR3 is CASSSIVKYTEAFF. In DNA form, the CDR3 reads TGTGCCAGCAGCTCGATAGTAAAGTACACTGAAGCTTTCTTT.

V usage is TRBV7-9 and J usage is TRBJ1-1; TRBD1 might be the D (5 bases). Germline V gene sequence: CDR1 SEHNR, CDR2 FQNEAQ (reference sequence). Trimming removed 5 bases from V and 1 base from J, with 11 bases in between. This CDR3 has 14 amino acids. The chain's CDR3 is CASSVGEGNTEAFF. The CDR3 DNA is TGTGCCAGCAGCGTAGGGGAGGGGAACACTGAAGCTTTCTTT.

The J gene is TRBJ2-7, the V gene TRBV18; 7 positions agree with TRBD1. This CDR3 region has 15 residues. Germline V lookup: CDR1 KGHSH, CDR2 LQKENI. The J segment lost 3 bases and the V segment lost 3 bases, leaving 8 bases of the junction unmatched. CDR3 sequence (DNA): TGTGCCAGCTCACCTACAGGGGTGGGCTACTACGAGCAGTACTTC. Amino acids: CASSPTGVGYYEQYF.

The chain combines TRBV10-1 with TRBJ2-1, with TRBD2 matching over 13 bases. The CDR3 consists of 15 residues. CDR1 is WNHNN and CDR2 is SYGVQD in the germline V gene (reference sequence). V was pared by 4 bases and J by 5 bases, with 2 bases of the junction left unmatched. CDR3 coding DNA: TGCGCCAGCAGTGCGGGACTAGCGGGGAACAATGAGCAGTTCTTC. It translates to CASSAGLAGNNEQFF.

The CDR3 spells CASSLEAGATDTQYF. CDR3 nucleotide sequence: TGCGCCAGCAGCTTGGAGGCAGGGGCCACAGATACGCAGTATTTT. The V and J genes are TRBV5-1 and TRBJ2-3; the D gene is possibly TRBD1 (6 bases). Trimming took 0 bases from V and 2 from J, leaving 10 bases between them. The CDR3 runs to 15 residues. Germline V gene data show CDR1 as SGHRS and CDR2 as YFSETQ.

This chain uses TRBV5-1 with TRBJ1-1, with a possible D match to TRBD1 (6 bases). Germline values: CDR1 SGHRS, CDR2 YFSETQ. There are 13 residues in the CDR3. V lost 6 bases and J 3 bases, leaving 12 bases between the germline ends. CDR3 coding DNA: TGCGCCAGCAAGCTCCGACAGGACACTGAAGCTTTCTTT. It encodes CASKLRQDTEAFF.

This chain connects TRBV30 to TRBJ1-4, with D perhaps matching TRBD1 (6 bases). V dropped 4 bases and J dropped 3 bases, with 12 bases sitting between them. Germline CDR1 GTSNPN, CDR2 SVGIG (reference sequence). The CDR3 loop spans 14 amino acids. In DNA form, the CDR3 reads TGTGCCTGGAAGTCCGGACAGCCTAATGAAAAACTGTTTTTT. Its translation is CAWKSGQPNEKLFF.

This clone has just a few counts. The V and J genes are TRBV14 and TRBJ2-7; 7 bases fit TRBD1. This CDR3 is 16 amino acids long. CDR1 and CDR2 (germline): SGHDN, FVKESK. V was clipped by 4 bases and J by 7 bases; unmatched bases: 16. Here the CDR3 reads CASSPLTGTVLREQYF. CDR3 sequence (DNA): TGTGCCAGCAGCCCCCTCACCGGGACAGTCCTAAGGGAGCAGTACTTC.

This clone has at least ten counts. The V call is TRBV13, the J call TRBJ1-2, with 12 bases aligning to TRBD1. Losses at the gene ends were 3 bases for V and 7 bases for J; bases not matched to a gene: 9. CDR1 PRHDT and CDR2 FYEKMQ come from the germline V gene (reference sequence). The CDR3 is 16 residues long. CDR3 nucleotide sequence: TGTGCCAGCAGCTTGCCGGAGGGACAGGGGGCCTCTGGCTACACCTTC. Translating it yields CASSLPEGQGASGYTF.

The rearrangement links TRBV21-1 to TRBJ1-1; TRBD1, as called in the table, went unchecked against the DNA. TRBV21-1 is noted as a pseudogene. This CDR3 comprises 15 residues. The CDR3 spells CASSKYLRNYTEAFF. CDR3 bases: TGTGCCAGCAGCAAATACCTCAGGAATTACACTGAAGCTTTCTTT.

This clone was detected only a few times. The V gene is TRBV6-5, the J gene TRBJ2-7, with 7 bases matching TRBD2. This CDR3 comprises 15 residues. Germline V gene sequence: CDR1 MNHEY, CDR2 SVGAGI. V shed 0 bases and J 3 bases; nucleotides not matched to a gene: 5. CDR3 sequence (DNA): TGTGCCAGCAGTTACTCGGCTAGCGGAAACTACGAGCAGTACTTC. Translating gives CASSYSASGNYEQYF.

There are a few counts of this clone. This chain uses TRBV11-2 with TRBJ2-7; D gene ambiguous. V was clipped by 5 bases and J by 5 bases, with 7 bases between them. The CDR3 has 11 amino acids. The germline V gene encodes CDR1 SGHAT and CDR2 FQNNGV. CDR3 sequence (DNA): TGTGCCAGCAGCCCAGATCACGAGCAGTACTTC. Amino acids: CASSPDHEQYF.